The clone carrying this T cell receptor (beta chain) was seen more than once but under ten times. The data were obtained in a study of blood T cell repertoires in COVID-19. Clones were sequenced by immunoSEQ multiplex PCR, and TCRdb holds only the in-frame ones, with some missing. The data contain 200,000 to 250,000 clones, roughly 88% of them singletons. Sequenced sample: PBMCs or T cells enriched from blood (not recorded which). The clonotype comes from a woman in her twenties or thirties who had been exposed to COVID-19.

Here the CDR3 reads CASSGQGDLGYGYTF. The CDR3 DNA reads as TGCGCCAGCAGCGGACAGGGGGATCTGGGCTATGGCTACACCTTC. The V gene is TRBV5-1, the J gene TRBJ1-2, with TRBD1 identical over 10 bases. This CDR3 comprises 15 residues. Germline loops: CDR1 SGHRS, CDR2 YFSETQ. Trimming removed 4 bases from V and 4 bases from J; junction bases left unmatched: 7.